Shown below are 12 T cell receptor beta chains from a single sample sequenced in a study of T cell responses to AZD1222 COVID-19 vaccine. Profiling relied on immunoSEQ multiplex PCR, and the TCRdb table lists in-frame clones only, not all of them. The table shows approximately 190,000 clones, with roughly 93% occurring only once. The sample in question was peripheral blood, obtained on day 0 of AZD1222 vaccination. All receptors derive from an adult in good health.

Comment on this clone: The sample has other DNA sequences that encode this CDR3 too. This rearrangement joins TRBV19 to TRBJ2-7, with 9 bases that match TRBD1. V dropped 6 bases and J dropped 3; count of bases not matched to a gene: 9. The CDR3 sequence is 15 residues long. Per germline, CDR1 LNHDA and CDR2 SQIVND (reference sequence). The CDR3 region is CASSSPGQGSYEQYF. CDR3 sequence (DNA): TGTGCCAGTAGCAGCCCGGGACAGGGTAGCTACGAGCAGTACTTC. Using reference TRBV19 and TRBJ2-7 for the parts outside the CDR3, the full variable domain is DGGITQSPKYLFRKEGQNVTLSCEQNLNHDAMYWYRQDPGQGLRLIYYSQIVNDFQKGDIAEGYSVSREKKESFPLTVTSAQKNPTAFYLCASSSPGQGSYEQYFGPGTRLTVT.

This clone was counted a few times. This chain joins TRBV28 and TRBJ2-5, with D perhaps TRBD1 or TRBD2 (6 bases each). The CDR3 length is 14 residues. V lost 6 bases and J lost 4, with 15 bases in between. Germline V gene sequence: CDR1 MDHEN, CDR2 SYDVKM. CDR3 sequence reads: CASSPGGQIETQYF. In nucleotides, the CDR3 is TGTGCCAGCAGCCCCGGGGGACAAATAGAGACCCAGTACTTC. Variable domain in full (rest from reference TRBV28 and TRBJ2-5): DVKVTQSSRYLVKRTGEKVFLECVQDMDHENMFWYRQDPGLGLRLIYFSYDVKMKEKGDIPEGYSVSREKKERFSLILESASTNQTSMYLCASSPGGQIETQYFGPGTRLLVL.

The chain couples TRBV6-5 to TRBJ1-5; D is possibly TRBD1 (6 bases). Trimming pared 3 bases from V and 0 bases from J, leaving 9 bases between. Germline-derived CDR1 and CDR2 are MNHEY and SVGAGI. The CDR3 has 15 amino acids. The CDR3 bases are TGTGCCAGCAGTTATCAGGGGAGTAGCAATCAGCCCCAGCATTTT. It encodes CASSYQGSSNQPQHF.

The V call is TRBV5-1, the J call TRBJ2-2; 7 nucleotides match TRBD2. V lost 0 bases to trimming and J lost 4 bases; unmatched junction nucleotides: 9. The CDR3 runs 17 residues. The germline V gene encodes CDR1 SGHRS and CDR2 YFSETQ. The CDR3 loop reads CASSLGPQAGSTGELFF. DNA for the CDR3: TGCGCCAGCAGCTTGGGCCCCCAAGCGGGGTCCACCGGGGAGCTGTTTTTT.

The V call is TRBV27, the J call TRBJ1-2; the match to TRBD1 covers 7 bases. The CDR3 is 16 amino acids. The germline gives CDR1 MNHEY, CDR2 SMNVEV (reference sequence). J was trimmed by 6 bases and V by 4 bases; bases with no gene match: 14. This CDR3 is CASSSLLGRGIHGYTF. CDR3 DNA sequence: TGTGCCAGCAGTTCTTTACTCGGCAGGGGGATTCATGGCTACACCTTC.

V and J are TRBV6-6 and TRBJ1-6; 9 nucleotides agree with TRBD1. The V and J ends lost 2 bases and 10 bases, in that order; junction bases with no gene match: 3. The CDR3 sequence is 14 residues long. The V gene's germline CDR1 is MNHNY and CDR2 SVGAGI (reference sequence). CDR3 sequence reads: CASSYDRGSSPLHF. DNA of the CDR3: TGTGCCAGCAGTTACGACAGGGGGTCATCACCCCTCCACTTT.

V gene TRBV5-4 combines with J gene TRBJ2-1; 11 nucleotides align to TRBD2. CDR3 length equals 15 residues. From germline, CDR1 is SGHNT and CDR2 YYREEE (reference sequence). The J segment lost 9 bases and the V segment lost 0 bases, leaving 5 bases of the junction unmatched. For the CDR3, the DNA is TGTGCCAGCAGCTTGGTTAGCGGGGGGGCGGGTGAGCAGTTCTTC. Protein sequence: CASSLVSGGAGEQFF.

The chain employs TRBV11-1 and TRBJ1-2; TRBD1 matches 8 bases. Trimming took 1 base from V and 7 from J; bases not matched to a gene: 5. This CDR3 comprises 14 residues. The germline V gene has CDR1 SGHAT and CDR2 FQDESV (reference sequence). The chain's CDR3 is CASSLDGQGTGYTF. Written as DNA, the CDR3 is TGTGCCAGCAGCTTAGATGGACAGGGCACTGGCTACACCTTC.

The chain has TRBV28 and TRBJ1-5; maybe TRBD1 (5 bases). This CDR3 is built from 16 residues. The ends were cut back, 6 bases at V and 4 bases at J, with 19 bases in the middle. Germline CDR1 MDHEN, CDR2 SYDVKM. The DNA of the CDR3 is TGTGCCAGCAGGTACGGACTTGGGGGGAAAAATCAGCCCCAGCATTTT. Protein product: CASRYGLGGKNQPQHF. Supplemented by reference TRBV28 and TRBJ1-5, the full variable domain reads DVKVTQSSRYLVKRTGEKVFLECVQDMDHENMFWYRQDPGLGLRLIYFSYDVKMKEKGDIPEGYSVSREKKERFSLILESASTNQTSMYLCASRYGLGGKNQPQHFGDGTRLSIL.

J is TRBJ1-3 and V is TRBV7-2; perhaps TRBD1 as D (5 bases). Germline CDR1 reads SGHTA; CDR2 reads FQGNSA. The CDR3 extends over 16 amino acids. V was cut by 1 base and J by 1 base, with 11 bases left in between. The CDR3 reads CASSLVGGGSGNTIYF. CDR3 DNA sequence: TGTGCCAGCAGCTTAGTCGGGGGGGGATCTGGAAACACCATATATTTT.

The V call is TRBV7-8, the J call TRBJ1-1, with unresolved D. This CDR3 has 15 residues. Germline CDR1 is SGHVS and CDR2 is FQNEAQ. V lost 5 bases and J lost 1, with 14 bases in between. The CDR3 sequence: CASSPGMGGNTEAFF. The CDR3 DNA sequence: TGTGCCAGCAGCCCCGGGATGGGAGGGAACACTGAAGCTTTCTTT.

This chain uses TRBV14 with TRBJ2-7; D not certain. The CDR3 covers 14 residues. Germline assignment: CDR1 SGHDN and CDR2 FVKESK. With 4 bases removed from V and 3 bases from J, the gap between germline ends came to 13 bases. CDR3 DNA sequence: TGTGCCAGCAGCCCCTTTAACACTTTCTACGAGCAGTACTTC. It translates to CASSPFNTFYEQYF.